Sequencing of this T cell receptor (beta chain) was carried out in a study of T cell responses to AZD1222 COVID-19 vaccine. Only in-frame clones appear in the TCRdb table, and some are missing; sequencing was by immunoSEQ multiplex PCR. The sample consists of about 140,000 clones, 85% to 90% of them appearing once. Germline V gene sequence: CDR1 SGHTS, CDR2 YDEGEE. CDR3 length: 16 residues. With 2 bases clipped from V and 8 bases from J, the junction kept 13 bases outside the gene matches. The receptor was isolated from an adult who received the AZD1222 COVID-19 vaccine. This chain connects TRBV5-8 to TRBJ2-1, with 7 positions matching TRBD2. Sample: peripheral blood, taken 28 days after the second AZD1222 dose. The CDR3 region is CASSFFQGGGFHEQFF. The CDR3 DNA reads TGTGCCAGCAGCTTCTTCCAGGGCGGGGGTTTTCATGAGCAGTTCTTC. Combining the CDR3 with reference TRBV5-8 and TRBJ2-1 gives the whole variable domain EAGVTQSPTHLIKTRGQQATLRCSPISGHTSVYWYQQALGLGLQFLLWYDEGEERNRGNFPPRFSGRQFPNYSSELNVNALELEDSALYLCASSFFQGGGFHEQFFGPGTRLTVL.